The entry that follows covers one T cell receptor (beta chain) sequence. This clone has more than one count but fewer than ten. The antigen it binds to is not known. One base away there is no much larger clone; base qualities are not given. The CDR3 holds 10 amino acids from the cysteine to the phenylalanine. Here the CDR3 DNA is all that survives: 30 bases in frame from base 1. A distance of 6 bases separates the germline ends of V and J, which lose 8 bases and 5 bases respectively. CDR1 MNHEY and CDR2 SVGAGI are derived from the germline V gene. Patients with autoimmune disease history or receiving systemic immunosuppression were excluded from the trial. Peripheral blood for TCR sequencing was collected from all dose cohorts at baseline, on cycle 4 day 1, and on cycle 7 day 1. Samples were obtained from an open-label, multicenter, first-in-human phase I dose-escalation trial of ivuxolimab. Adults with locally advanced or metastatic melanoma, renal cell, hepatocellular, or head and neck squamous cell carcinoma were enrolled in the trial. Before TCR sequencing, CD4+ T cells and CD8+ T cells from peripheral blood were sorted into separate populations.

To sequence the TCRbeta CDR3 region, genomic DNA was isolated from the sorted cells. The immunoSEQ Assay was used for sequencing of TCRbeta CDR3 regions. What TCRdb holds here is the immuneACCESS table cut down to in-frame rearrangements. Part of the clones is not present; checked against another copy, under half of the missing clones reflect an unresolved V gene, and the others are unexplained. This sample gives tens of thousands of clones in total; 87% of them show up just once. Clones ranked in the top ten supply around 33% of the sample. The sample belongs to a study of OX40 agonist ivuxolimab in advanced cancers. About the full investigation: Ivuxolimab, which targeted the costimulatory receptor OX40 (CD134), was an agonistic, fully human IgG2 monoclonal antibody. Prior anti-PD-1, anti-PD-L1 or anti-CTLA-4 therapy was permitted, and 40% of dose-escalation patients had received checkpoint inhibitors. Of the approximately 50 dose-escalation patients, hepatocellular carcinoma was present in 19, melanoma in around 15, renal cell carcinoma in 9 and head and neck cancer in 9. Partial responses occurred in three dose-escalation patients, of whom one had hepatocellular carcinoma and two had cutaneous melanoma. The paper covers the monotherapy dose-escalation part of the phase I ivuxolimab trial, which included N of about 50 patients. The dose-escalation cohort was about 83% male with a mean age of about 60 years, ranging from about 23 to 85. Intravenous ivuxolimab was administered to patients every 2 weeks at six dose levels: 0.01, 0.1, 0.3, 1.5, 3 and 10 mg/kg. Peripheral TCRbeta sequencing aimed to test whether ivuxolimab altered TCR sequence diversity and caused clonal T-cell expansion. General study outcomes and caveats: After ivuxolimab, more expanded clones were found on average in CD8+ T cells than in CD4+ T cells. Which antigens the clonally expanded peripheral T cells were specific for was not determined. Partial responders in the 0.1-3.0 mg/kg groups had among the lowest normalized peripheral clonal expansion, especially among CD8+ T cells. Low levels of normalized T-cell clonal expansion were also seen in some patients who did not respond. At doses of 0.1 to 3.0 mg/kg, clonal expansion of both CD4+ and CD8+ T cells in blood was seen between baseline and week 6.

The sequencing used CD4+ or CD8+ T cells sorted from blood, collected in a trial of the OX40 agonist ivuxolimab. This receptor was identified in an adult with an advanced solid tumor such as melanoma, head and neck, liver or kidney cancer. The rearrangement combines TRBV6-5 with TRBJ1-1; the D segment cannot be called with confidence. The CDR3 corresponds to CASGVTEAFF. The bases read TGTGCCAGCGGGGTTACTGAAGCTTTCTTT.